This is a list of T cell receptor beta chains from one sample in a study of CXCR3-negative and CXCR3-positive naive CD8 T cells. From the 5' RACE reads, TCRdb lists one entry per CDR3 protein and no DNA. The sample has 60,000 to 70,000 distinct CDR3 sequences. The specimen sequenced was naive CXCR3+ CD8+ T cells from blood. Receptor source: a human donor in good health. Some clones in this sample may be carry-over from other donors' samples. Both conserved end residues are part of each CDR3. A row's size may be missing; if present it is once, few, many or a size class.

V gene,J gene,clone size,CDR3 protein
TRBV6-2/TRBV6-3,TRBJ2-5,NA,CASSQGLAGETQYF
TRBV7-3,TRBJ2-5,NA,CASSLGLQGLGETQYF
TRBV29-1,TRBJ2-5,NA,CSADSGLQQETQYF
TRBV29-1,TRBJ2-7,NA,CSVESPGVSYEQYF
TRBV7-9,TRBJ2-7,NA,CASSKTGTGYYEQYF
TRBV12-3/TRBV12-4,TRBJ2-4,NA,CANTRSGLAKNIQYF
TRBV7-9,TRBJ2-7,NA,CASSLAETYEQYF
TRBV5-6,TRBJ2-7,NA,CASSFQVSSYEQYF
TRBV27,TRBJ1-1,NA,CASSGIGAEAFF
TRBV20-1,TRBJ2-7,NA,CSAGLGLSHEQYF
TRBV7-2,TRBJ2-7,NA,CASSSGGGYEQYF
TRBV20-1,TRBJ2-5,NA,CSAAPVGGRETQYF
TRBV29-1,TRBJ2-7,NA,CSVETDSAAYEKYF
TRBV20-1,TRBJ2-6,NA,CSASRGAGSGANVLTF
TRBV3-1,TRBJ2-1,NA,CASSQGRQIYNEQFF
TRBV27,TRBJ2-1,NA,CASSHYNEQFF
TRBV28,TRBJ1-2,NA,CASSSAHGWGERGYTF
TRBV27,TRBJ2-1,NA,CASRSSGASSYNEQFF
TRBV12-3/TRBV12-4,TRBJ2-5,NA,CASSGRFAGETQYF
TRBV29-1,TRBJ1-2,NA,CSVEDHPSYGYTF
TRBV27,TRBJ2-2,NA,CASSQWGGQVVYTGELFF
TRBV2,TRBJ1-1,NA,CASSHRDRDNMNTEAFF
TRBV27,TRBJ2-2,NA,CASFGFGTGELFF
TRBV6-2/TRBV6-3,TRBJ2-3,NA,CASRKSSGADTDTQYF
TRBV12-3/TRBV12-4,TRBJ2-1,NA,CAISEISYNEQFF
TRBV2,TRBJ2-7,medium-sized,CASSQGRGYEQYF
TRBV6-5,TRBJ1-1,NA,CASSYFTTLGTEAFF
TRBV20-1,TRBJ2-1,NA,CSATLGLATANEQFF
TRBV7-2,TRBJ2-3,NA,CASSLAVRTADTQYF
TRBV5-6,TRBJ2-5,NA,CASSLSVQETQYF
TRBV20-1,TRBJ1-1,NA,CSAREKGLDTEAFF
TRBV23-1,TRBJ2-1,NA,CASSQSWGPPYNEQFF
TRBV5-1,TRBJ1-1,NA,CASSFHRGSIDTEAFF
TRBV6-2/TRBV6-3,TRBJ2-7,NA,CASSYHRDTNSYEQYF
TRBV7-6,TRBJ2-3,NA,CASSLARWGNTDTQYF
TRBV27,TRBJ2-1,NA,CASSPGGVAGGPYNEQFF
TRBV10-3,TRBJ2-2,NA,CAISGITDTGELFF